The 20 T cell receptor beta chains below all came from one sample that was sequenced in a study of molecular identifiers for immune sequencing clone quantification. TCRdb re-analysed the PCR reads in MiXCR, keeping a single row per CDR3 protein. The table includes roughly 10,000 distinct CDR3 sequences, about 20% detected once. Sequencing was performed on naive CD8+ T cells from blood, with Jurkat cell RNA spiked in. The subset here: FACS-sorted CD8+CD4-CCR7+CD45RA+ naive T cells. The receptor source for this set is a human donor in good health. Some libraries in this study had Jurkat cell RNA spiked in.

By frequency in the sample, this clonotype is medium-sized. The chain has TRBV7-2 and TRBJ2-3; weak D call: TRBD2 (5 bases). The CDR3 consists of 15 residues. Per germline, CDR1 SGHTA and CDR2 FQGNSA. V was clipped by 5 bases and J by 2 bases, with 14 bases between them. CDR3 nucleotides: TGTGCCAGCAGCCACACCGGGATTACCACAGATACGCAGTATTTT. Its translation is CASSHTGITTDTQYF.

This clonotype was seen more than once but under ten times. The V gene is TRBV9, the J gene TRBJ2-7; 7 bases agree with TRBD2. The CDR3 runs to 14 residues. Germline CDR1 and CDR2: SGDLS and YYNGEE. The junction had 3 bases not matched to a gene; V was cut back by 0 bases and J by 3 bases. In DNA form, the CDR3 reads TGTGCCAGCAGCGTAGGCGGGGGAGGCTACGAGCAGTACTTC. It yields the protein CASSVGGGGYEQYF.

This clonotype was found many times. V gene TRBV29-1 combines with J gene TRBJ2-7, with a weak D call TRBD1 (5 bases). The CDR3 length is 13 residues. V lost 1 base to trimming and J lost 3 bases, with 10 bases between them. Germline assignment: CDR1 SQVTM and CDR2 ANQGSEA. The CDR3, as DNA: TGCAGCGTTGAAGGGGGCAGGGTCTACGAGCAGTACTTC. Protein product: CSVEGGRVYEQYF.

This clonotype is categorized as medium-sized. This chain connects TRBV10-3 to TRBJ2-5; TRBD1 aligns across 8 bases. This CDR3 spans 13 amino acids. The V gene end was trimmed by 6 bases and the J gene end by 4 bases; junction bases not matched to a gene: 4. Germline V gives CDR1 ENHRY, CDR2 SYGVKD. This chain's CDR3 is CAIRETGVETQYF. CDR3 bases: TGTGCCATCAGGGAGACAGGGGTAGAGACCCAGTACTTC.

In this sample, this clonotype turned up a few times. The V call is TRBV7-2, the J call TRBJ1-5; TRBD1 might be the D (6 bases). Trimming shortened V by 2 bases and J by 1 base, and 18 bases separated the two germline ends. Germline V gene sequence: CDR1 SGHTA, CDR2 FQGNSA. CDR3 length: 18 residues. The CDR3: CASSLLGAGYGSNQPQHF. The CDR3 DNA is TGTGCCAGCAGCTTATTGGGGGCAGGGTACGGGAGCAATCAGCCCCAGCATTTT.

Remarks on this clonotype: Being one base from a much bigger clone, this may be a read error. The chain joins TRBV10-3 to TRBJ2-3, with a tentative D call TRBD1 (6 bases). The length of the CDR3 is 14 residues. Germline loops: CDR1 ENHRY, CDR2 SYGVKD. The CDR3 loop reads CVIKDRVMEDTQYF. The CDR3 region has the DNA TGTGTCATCAAGGACAGAGTCATGGAGGATACGCAGTATTTT.

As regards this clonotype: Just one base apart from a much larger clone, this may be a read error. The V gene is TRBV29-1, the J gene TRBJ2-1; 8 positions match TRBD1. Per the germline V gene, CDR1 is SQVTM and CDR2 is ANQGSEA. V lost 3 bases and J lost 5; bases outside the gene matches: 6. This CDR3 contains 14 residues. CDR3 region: CSVESDRDHNEQFF. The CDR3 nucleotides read TGCAGCGTTGAGTCGGACAGGGACCACAATGAGCAGTTCTTC.

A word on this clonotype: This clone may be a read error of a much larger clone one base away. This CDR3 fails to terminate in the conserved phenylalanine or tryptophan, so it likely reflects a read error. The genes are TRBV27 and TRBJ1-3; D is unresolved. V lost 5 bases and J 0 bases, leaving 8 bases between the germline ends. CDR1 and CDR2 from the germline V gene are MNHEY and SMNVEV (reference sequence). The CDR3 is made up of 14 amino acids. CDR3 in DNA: TGTGCCAGCAGTCTCGCGGGCTCTGGAAACACCATATATTCT. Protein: CASSLAGSGNTIYS.

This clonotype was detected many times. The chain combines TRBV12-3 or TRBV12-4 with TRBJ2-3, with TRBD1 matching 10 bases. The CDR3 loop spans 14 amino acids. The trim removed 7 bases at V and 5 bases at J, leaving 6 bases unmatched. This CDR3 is CASKRQGAGDTQYF. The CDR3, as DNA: TGTGCCAGCAAGCGACAGGGGGCTGGAGATACGCAGTATTTT.

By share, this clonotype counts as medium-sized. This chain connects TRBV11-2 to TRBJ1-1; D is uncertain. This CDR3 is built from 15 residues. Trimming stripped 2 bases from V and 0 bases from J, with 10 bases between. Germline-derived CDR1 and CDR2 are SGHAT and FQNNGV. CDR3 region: CASSLTARLNTEAFF. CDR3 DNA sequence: TGTGCCAGCAGCTTAACGGCCAGGCTGAACACTGAAGCTTTCTTT.

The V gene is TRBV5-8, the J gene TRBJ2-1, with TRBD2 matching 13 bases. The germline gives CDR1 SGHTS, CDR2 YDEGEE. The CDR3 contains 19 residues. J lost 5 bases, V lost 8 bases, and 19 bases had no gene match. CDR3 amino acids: CARRTPGLAGSLRDNEQFF. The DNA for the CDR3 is TGTGCCAGAAGAACCCCGGGACTAGCGGGATCCCTTCGGGACAATGAGCAGTTCTTC.

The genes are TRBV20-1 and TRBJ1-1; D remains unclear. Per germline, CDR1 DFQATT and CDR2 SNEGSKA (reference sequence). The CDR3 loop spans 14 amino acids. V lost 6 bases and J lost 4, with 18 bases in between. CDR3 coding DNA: TGCAGTGCCAACCCAGACTGCATGATCACTGAAGCTTTCTTT. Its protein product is CSANPDCMITEAFF.

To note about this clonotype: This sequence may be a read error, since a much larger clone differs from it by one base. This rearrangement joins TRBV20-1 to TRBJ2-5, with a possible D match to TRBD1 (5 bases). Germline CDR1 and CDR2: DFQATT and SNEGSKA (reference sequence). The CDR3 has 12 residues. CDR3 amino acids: CSARDKKEPQYF. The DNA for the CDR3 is TGCAGTGCTAGGGACAAGAAAGAGCCCCAGTACTTC.

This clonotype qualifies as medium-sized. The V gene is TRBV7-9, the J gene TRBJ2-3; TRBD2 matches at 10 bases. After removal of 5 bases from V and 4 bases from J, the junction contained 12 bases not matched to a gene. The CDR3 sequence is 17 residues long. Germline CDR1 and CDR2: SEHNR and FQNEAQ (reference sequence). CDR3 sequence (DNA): TGTGCCAGCAGCCTGGTTGGTAGCGGGGGGATTGCAGATACGCAGTATTTT. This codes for CASSLVGSGGIADTQYF.

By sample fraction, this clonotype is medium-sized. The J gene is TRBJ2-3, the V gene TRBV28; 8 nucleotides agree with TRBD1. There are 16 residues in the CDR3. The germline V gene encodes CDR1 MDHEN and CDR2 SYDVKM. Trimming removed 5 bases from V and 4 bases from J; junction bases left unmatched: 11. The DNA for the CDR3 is TGTGCCAGCAGTCCTACAGGGGGGACATTCCCAGATACGCAGTATTTT. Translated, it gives CASSPTGGTFPDTQYF.

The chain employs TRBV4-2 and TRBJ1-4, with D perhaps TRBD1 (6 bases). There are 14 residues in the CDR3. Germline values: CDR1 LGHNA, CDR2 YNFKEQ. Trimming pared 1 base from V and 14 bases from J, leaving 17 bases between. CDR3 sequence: CASSQGQGRATLFF. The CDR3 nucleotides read TGTGCCAGCAGCCAAGGGCAGGGGCGGGCCACCCTGTTTTTT.

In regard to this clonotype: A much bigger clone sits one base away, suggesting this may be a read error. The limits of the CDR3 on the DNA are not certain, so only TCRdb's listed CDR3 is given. This CDR3 reads CASSWASGSTDTRYF. V and J are TRBV19 and TRBJ2-3; TRBD2 is the table's D call and was not checked against the DNA. Germline CDR1 reads LNHDA; CDR2 reads SQIVND (reference sequence). The CDR3 spans 15 amino acids, including both terminal residues.

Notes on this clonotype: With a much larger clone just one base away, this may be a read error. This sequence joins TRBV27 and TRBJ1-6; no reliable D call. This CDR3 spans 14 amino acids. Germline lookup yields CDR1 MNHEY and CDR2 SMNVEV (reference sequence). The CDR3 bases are TGTGCCAACAGTTTGTGGAGGGTTGGTTCACCCCCCCACTTT. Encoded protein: CANSLWRVGSPPHF.

For the CDR3, the DNA is TGTGCCAGCTCACCAAATCCCCTAAGCTCTGGGGCCAACGTCCTGACTTTC. Its translation is CASSPNPLSSGANVLTF. The chain employs TRBV18 and TRBJ2-6; the D is unclear. Germline CDR1 KGHSH, CDR2 LQKENI. This CDR3 is built from 17 residues. The germline V and J ends were trimmed by 2 bases and 0 bases, with 11 bases remaining between them.

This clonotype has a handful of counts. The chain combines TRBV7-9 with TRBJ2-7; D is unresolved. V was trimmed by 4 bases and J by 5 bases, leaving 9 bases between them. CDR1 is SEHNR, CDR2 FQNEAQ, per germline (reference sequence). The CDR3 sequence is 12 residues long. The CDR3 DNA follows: TGTGCCAGCAGCTCCCCCGCGGACGAGCAGTACTTC. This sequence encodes CASSSPADEQYF.